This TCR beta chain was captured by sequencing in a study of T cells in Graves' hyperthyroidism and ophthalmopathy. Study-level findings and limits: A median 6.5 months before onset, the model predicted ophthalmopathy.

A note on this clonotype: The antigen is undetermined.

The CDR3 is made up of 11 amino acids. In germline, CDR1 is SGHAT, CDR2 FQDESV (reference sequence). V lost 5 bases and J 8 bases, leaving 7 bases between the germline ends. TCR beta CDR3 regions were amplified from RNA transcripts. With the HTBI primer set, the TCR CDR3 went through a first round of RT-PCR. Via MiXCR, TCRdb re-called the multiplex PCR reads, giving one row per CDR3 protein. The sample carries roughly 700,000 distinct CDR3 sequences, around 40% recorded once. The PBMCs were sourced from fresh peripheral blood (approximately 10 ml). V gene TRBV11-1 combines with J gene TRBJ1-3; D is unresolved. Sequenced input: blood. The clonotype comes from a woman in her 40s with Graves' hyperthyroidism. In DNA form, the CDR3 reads TGTGCCAGCAGCGCCCGGGACACCATATATTTT. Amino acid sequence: CASSARDTIYF.